The 10 T cell receptor beta chains listed next were all sequenced from one sample in a study of blood T cell repertoires in COVID-19 (dated by TCRdb to about 2020). To prepare the library, the immunoSEQ multiplex PCR assay was applied. The table was pulled from immuneACCESS by TCRdb, which kept in-frame rearrangements only. Such tables lose some clones; where checked, under half of the loss comes from unresolved V genes, and the rest has no known cause. The sample records tens of thousands of clones, 89% of which are singletons. The ten largest clonotypes hold less than 2.5% of the sample. Sequenced input: peripheral blood. These receptor sequences come from a man aged 45-65 years with acute or convalescent COVID-19.

CDR3 loop: CASSRTSSSYEQYF. The DNA of the CDR3 is TGCGCCAGCAGCCGGACATCTAGCTCCTACGAGCAGTACTTC. V gene TRBV5-1 combines with J gene TRBJ2-7; D perhaps matches TRBD1 (5 bases). Germline V lookup: CDR1 SGHRS, CDR2 YFSETQ. V lost 4 bases and J 0 bases, leaving 11 bases between the germline ends. This CDR3 contains 14 residues.

This CDR3 is CASRGQGDTEAFF. DNA of the CDR3: TGTGCCAGCAGGGGACAGGGGGACACTGAAGCTTTCTTT. The chain joins TRBV6-5 to TRBJ1-1; TRBD1 aligns across 11 bases. The V gene's germline CDR1 is MNHEY and CDR2 SVGAGI. The CDR3 has 13 amino acids. Losses at the gene ends were 6 bases for V and 3 bases for J; bases not matched to a gene: 0.

The chain is built from TRBV18 and TRBJ1-3; D might be TRBD1 (6 bases). Trimming cost V 2 bases and J 1 base, with 9 bases left between them. The CDR3 has 15 residues. CDR1 and CDR2 from the germline V gene are KGHSH and LQKENI. The CDR3 coding sequence is TGTGCCAGCTCACCAGGGACAACTTCTGGAAACACCATATATTTT. Translating it yields CASSPGTTSGNTIYF.

V and J are TRBV10-2 and TRBJ1-5, with D unclear. This CDR3 comprises 16 residues. The germline V gene encodes CDR1 WSHSY and CDR2 SAAADI. The ends were cut back, 5 bases at V and 3 bases at J, with 17 bases in the middle. This CDR3 reads CASSLSGRGDNQPQHF. The CDR3 region has the DNA TGCGCCAGCAGTCTGAGCGGTAGAGGAGACAATCAGCCCCAGCATTTT.

The chain carries TRBV19 and TRBJ2-1; maybe TRBD2 (5 bases). The CDR3 length is 12 residues. Per germline, CDR1 LNHDA and CDR2 SQIVND (reference sequence). Trimming took off 2 bases at V and 6 bases at J, with 5 bases between the two ends. The CDR3 reads CASSITSNEQFF. The CDR3 DNA follows: TGTGCCAGTAGTATAACTAGCAATGAGCAGTTCTTC. Full variable domain (missing parts from reference TRBV19 and TRBJ2-1): DGGITQSPKYLFRKEGQNVTLSCEQNLNHDAMYWYRQDPGQGLRLIYYSQIVNDFQKGDIAEGYSVSREKKESFPLTVTSAQKNPTAFYLCASSITSNEQFFGPGTRLTVL.

V gene TRBV5-4 combines with J gene TRBJ1-4, with 11 bases aligning to TRBD1. Germline V CDR1 and CDR2: SGHNT, YYREEE (reference sequence). The CDR3 runs to 14 residues. J was trimmed by 8 bases and V by 4 bases; bases with no gene match: 4. Here the CDR3 reads CASSVDRGREKLFF. As DNA, the CDR3 is TGTGCCAGCAGCGTGGACAGGGGGCGAGAAAAACTGTTTTTT.

The J gene is TRBJ2-7, the V gene TRBV25-1; 8 bases fit TRBD2. Germline-derived CDR1 and CDR2 are MGHDK and SYGVNS. V lost 6 bases to trimming and J lost 3 bases; unmatched junction nucleotides: 10. The length of the CDR3 is 15 residues. CDR3 in amino acids: CASSAATSVFYEQYF. CDR3 sequence (DNA): TGTGCCAGCAGCGCCGCGACTAGCGTCTTCTACGAGCAGTACTTC.

V and J are TRBV24-1 and TRBJ2-1; 11 bases map to TRBD1. Germline lookup yields CDR1 KGHDR and CDR2 SFDVKD. V was clipped by 7 bases and J by 2 bases; unmatched bases: 0. The CDR3 consists of 14 residues. DNA for the CDR3: TGTGCCACCAGGGGACAGGGGGCCTACAATGAGCAGTTCTTC. This gives the protein CATRGQGAYNEQFF.

The rearrangement uses TRBV30 and TRBJ1-5, with D possibly matching TRBD1 (5 bases). The CDR3 loop spans 14 amino acids. The V gene lost 0 bases and the J gene lost 3 bases, with 9 bases spanning the gap. Germline V gives CDR1 GTSNPN, CDR2 SVGIG (reference sequence). The DNA of the CDR3 is TGTGCCTGGAGTGTAAGGGGCCTCAATCAGCCCCAGCATTTT. Protein sequence: CAWSVRGLNQPQHF.

J is TRBJ1-4 and V is TRBV7-9; a weak D match, TRBD1 (5 bases). The germline V gene encodes CDR1 SEHNR and CDR2 FQNEAQ (reference sequence). Trimming took 8 bases from V and 4 from J, leaving 8 bases between them. The CDR3 loop spans 12 amino acids. The CDR3, as DNA: TGTGCCAGCGCAGGGTTTAATGAAAAACTGTTTTTT. Translation: CASAGFNEKLFF.